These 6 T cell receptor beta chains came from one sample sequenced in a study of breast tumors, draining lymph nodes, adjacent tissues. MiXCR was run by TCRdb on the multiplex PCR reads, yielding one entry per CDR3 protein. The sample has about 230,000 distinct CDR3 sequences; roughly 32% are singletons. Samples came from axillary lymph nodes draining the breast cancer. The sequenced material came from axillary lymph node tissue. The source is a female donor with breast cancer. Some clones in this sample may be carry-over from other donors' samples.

The chain's CDR3 is CASSLEGGRAVTEAFF. The CDR3 coding sequence is TGTGCCAGCAGCTTAGAAGGCGGCAGGGCGGTCACTGAAGCTTTCTTT. The rearrangement joins TRBV11-2 to TRBJ1-1, with D perhaps TRBD1 (5 bases). Germline V CDR1 and CDR2: SGHAT, FQNNGV. This CDR3 contains 16 residues. The V end was cut by 0 bases, the J end by 4 bases, with 15 bases between.

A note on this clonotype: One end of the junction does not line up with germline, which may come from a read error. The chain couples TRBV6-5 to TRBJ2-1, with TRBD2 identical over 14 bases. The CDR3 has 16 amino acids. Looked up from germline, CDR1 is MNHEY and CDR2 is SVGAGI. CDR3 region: CASSHSTSGRANAQFF. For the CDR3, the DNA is TGTGCCAGCAGTCACTCGACTAGCGGGAGGGCCAATGCGCAGTTCTTC.

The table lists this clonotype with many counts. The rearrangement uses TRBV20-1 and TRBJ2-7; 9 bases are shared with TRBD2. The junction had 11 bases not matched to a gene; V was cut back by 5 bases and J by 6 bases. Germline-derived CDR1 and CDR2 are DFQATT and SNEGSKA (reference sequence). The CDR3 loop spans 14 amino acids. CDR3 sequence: CSAVRGGRAIEQYF. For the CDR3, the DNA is TGCAGTGCTGTTCGGGGCGGGAGGGCGATCGAGCAGTACTTC.

Here the CDR3 DNA reads TGTGCCAGCAGCTTGGTGCGGCCCACCGGGGAGCTGTTTTTT. It is translated as CASSLVRPTGELFF. The chain is built from TRBV5-8 and TRBJ2-2; D is unresolved. Germline V CDR1 and CDR2: SGHTS, YDEGEE. This CDR3 has 14 residues. V lost 0 bases and J lost 4, with 7 bases in between.

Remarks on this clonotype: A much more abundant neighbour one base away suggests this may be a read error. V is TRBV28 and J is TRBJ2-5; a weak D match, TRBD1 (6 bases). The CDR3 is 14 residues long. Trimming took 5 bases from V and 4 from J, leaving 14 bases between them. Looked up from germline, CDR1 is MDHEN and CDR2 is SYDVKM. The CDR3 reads CASSIRQEGETQYF. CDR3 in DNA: TGTGCCAGCAGTATAAGACAGGAAGGAGAGACCCAGTACTTC.

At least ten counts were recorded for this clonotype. CDR3 loop: CAWRLAGSSYNEQFF. CDR3 nucleotide sequence: TGTGCCTGGAGGCTAGCGGGAAGCTCCTACAATGAGCAGTTCTTC. The rearrangement joins TRBV30 to TRBJ2-1, with 9 nucleotides matching TRBD2. Germline-derived CDR1 and CDR2 are GTSNPN and SVGIG (reference sequence). The CDR3 covers 15 residues. V shed 3 bases and J 0 bases; nucleotides not matched to a gene: 3.